The clone carrying this T cell receptor (beta chain) was counted many times. The entry originates in a study of low-dose radiotherapy and immunotherapy resistance in tumors. Overall study: With fractions of 0.5 Gy given every 2 weeks, Cohort 1 accumulated a total of 6.5 Gy. 1 Gy per fraction was delivered to Cohort 2 every two weeks, for 13 Gy total over 26 weeks.

From germline, CDR1 is LNHDA and CDR2 SQIVND (reference sequence). Trimming removed 8 bases at V and 3 bases at J, with 14 bases between. The CDR3 is 13 amino acids. Alpha and beta chains were covered, as first-strand cDNA relied on TRAV- and TRBV-specific primers. The PCR that amplified TCRs ran for 20 to 25 cycles, relying on a constant-region primer and a V-primer adapter. TCRdb redid the calling of the reads with MiXCR, one entry per CDR3 protein. This sample yields tens of thousands of distinct CDR3 sequences, of which over 15% are seen a single time; approximately 2.8% belongs to the top ten. Time point meaning: before trial treatment. Treatment of the donors consisted of nivolumab and ipilimumab (plus aspirin, low-dose cyclophosphamide and low-dose radiotherapy). As a condition of eligibility, patients had advanced solid tumors lacking tumor-infiltrating lymphocytes.

The sequencing used PBMCs, collected before treatment. This chain links TRBV19 with TRBJ2-7, with a weak D call TRBD2 (6 bases). The clonotype comes from a male donor with prostate cancer. CDR3 DNA: TGTGCCAGTGGGACTTCAGAGGGCTACGAGCAGTACTTC. This codes for CASGTSEGYEQYF.